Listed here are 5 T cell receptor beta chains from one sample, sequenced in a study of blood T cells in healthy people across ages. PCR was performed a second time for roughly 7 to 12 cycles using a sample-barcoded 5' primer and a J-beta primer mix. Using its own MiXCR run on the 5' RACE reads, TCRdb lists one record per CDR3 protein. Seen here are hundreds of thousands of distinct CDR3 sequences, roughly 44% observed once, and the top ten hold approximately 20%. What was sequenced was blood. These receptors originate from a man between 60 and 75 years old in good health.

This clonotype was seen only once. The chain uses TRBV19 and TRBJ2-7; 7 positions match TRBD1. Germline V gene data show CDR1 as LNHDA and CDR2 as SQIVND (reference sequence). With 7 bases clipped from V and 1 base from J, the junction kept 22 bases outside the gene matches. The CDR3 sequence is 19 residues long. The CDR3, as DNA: TGTGCCAGTAAATTTTCCCACTATCGGACAGGTCGGAATTCCTACGAGCAGTACTTC. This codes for CASKFSHYRTGRNSYEQYF.

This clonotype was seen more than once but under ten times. The CDR3 region has the DNA TGCGCCAGCGGATCCCTCGACAGGGGGCCGTACTCTGGGGCCAACGTCCTGACTTTC. This gives the protein CASGSLDRGPYSGANVLTF. The chain couples TRBV5-1 to TRBJ2-6; TRBD1 matches 10 bases. Trimming cost V 7 bases and J 0 bases; bases outside gene matches: 13. From germline, CDR1 is SGHRS and CDR2 YFSETQ. CDR3 length: 19 residues.

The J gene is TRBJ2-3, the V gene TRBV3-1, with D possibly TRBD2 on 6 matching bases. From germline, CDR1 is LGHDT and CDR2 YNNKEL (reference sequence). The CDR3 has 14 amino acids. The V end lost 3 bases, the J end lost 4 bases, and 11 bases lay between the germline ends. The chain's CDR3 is CASSHGLRADTQYF. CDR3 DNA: TGTGCCAGCAGCCACGGACTAAGGGCAGATACGCAGTATTTT.

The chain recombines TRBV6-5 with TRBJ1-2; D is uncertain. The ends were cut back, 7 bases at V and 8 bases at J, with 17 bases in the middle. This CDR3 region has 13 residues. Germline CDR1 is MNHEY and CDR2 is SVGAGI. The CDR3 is CASTTPPGGGYTF. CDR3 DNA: TGTGCCAGCACTACTCCCCCGGGCGGAGGCTACACCTTC.

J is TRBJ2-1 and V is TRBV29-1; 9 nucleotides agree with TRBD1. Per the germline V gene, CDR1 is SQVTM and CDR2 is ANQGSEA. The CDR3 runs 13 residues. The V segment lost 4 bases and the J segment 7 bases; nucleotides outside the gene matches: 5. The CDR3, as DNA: TGCAGCGTTGCACAGGGGGCTAGGAATGAGCAGTTCTTC. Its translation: CSVAQGARNEQFF.